One TCR beta chain is described in this entry. Its antigen is as yet unknown. The data were obtained in a study of T cell responses to AZD1222 COVID-19 vaccine. Study-level findings and limits: Among vaccine-associated CD4 TCRs, coverage spanned spike, with dominance at 160-218 and 743-854. Spike-specific TCR breadth rose after two AZD1222 doses, and depth rose as well. Baseline seropositivity characterized only a handful of AZD1222 recipients.

With 4 bases removed from V and 2 bases from J, the gap between germline ends came to 14 bases. Germline V lookup: CDR1 MNHEY, CDR2 SVGAGI. This CDR3 is built from 15 residues. Generated by immunoSEQ multiplex PCR, the TCRdb table keeps only in-frame clones and is missing some. This table has some 140,000 clones, around 90% appearing once. The chain links TRBV6-5 to TRBJ1-2; a weak D match, TRBD1 (5 bases). The receptor was derived from an adult in good health. The sequenced sample was peripheral blood, obtained on day 0 of AZD1222 vaccination. The CDR3 DNA follows: TGTGCCAGCAGTTCTCGACAGACGACAAACTATGGCTACACCTTC. Its translation is CASSSRQTTNYGYTF.